This T cell receptor (beta chain) was documented in a study of blood T cell repertoires in COVID-19. The wider study: Acute-phase and convalescent COVID-19 samples originated in the United States, Italy and Spain. Nucleic acid was either cDNA or gDNA, and it came from T cells, B-cell-depleted T cells, or PBMCs.

Per the authors' pipeline: Estimated nucleated cell counts came from reference gene primer amplification. Here immunoSEQ multiplex PCR was the method, and the copy in TCRdb shows in-frame clones only, minus some. Clone size and V and J calls were adopted from that table, with D and trimming inferred from the DNA. The table shows about 200,000 clones, with around 81% occurring only once. CDR1 SGHRS and CDR2 YFSETQ come from the germline V gene. This CDR3 contains 16 residues. V was clipped by 0 bases and J by 7 bases; unmatched bases: 9. The TCR was taken from a human donor in a cohort sampled during active COVID-19. This chain uses TRBV5-1 with TRBJ2-5, with 10 bases matching TRBD2. The sequencing input was peripheral blood. The CDR3 reads CASSLAGTSEGVTQYF. Written as DNA, the CDR3 is TGCGCCAGCAGCTTGGCCGGGACTAGCGAGGGGGTGACCCAGTACTTC.